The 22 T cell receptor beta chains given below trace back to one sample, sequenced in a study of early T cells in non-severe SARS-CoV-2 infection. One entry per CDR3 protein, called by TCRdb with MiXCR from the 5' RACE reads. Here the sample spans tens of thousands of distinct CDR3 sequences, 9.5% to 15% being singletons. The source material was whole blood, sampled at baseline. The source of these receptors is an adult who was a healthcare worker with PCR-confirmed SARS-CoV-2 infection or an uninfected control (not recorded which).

CDR3 bases: TGTGCCAGCGGCAGGGGCGGAAACTATGGCTACACCTTC. This encodes CASGRGGNYGYTF. The chain links TRBV6-1 to TRBJ1-2, with D possibly TRBD1 on 6 matching bases. CDR1 is MNHNS, CDR2 SASEGT, per germline. This CDR3 region has 13 residues. The V end was cut by 8 bases, the J end by 2 bases, with 12 bases between.

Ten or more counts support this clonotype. For the CDR3, the DNA is TGTGCCAGCAGCGGGGACAGAAATGTAGCTTTCTTT. It translates to CASSGDRNVAFF. The J gene is TRBJ1-1, the V gene TRBV9; TRBD1 matches at 7 bases. Germline values: CDR1 SGDLS, CDR2 YYNGEE. The CDR3 sequence is 12 residues long. The V segment lost 3 bases and the J segment 10 bases; nucleotides outside the gene matches: 6.

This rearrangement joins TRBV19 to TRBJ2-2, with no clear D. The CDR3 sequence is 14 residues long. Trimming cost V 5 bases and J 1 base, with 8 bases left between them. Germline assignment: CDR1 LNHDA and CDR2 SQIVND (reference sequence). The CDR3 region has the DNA TGTGCCAGTAGTGCAGAACTGAACACCGGGGAGCTGTTTTTT. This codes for CASSAELNTGELFF.

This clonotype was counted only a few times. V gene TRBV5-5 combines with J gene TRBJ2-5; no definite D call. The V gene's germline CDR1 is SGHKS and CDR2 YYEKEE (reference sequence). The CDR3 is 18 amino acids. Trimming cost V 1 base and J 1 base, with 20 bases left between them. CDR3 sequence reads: CASSLRVAPRPFQETQYF. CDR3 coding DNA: TGTGCCAGCAGCTTGAGGGTGGCTCCCCGCCCATTCCAAGAGACCCAGTACTTC. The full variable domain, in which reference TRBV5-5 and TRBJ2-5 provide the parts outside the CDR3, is DAGVTQSPTHLIKTRGQQVTLRCSPISGHKSVSWYQQVLGQGPQFIFQYYEKEERGRGNFPDRFSARQFPNYSSELNVNALLLGDSALYLCASSLRVAPRPFQETQYFGPGTRLLVL.

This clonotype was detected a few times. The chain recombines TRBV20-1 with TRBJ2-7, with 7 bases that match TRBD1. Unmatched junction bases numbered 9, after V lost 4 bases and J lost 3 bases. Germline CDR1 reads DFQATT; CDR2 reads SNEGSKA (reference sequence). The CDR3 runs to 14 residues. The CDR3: CSANRDSLLYEQYF. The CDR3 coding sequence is TGCAGTGCTAACCGGGACAGCCTCCTCTACGAGCAGTACTTC.

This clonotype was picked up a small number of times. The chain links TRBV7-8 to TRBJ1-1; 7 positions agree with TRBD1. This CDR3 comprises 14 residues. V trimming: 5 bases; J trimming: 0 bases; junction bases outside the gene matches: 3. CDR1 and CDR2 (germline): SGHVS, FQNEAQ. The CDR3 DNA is TGTGCCAGCAGCGTGACAGGGCTGAACACTGAAGCTTTCTTT. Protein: CASSVTGLNTEAFF.

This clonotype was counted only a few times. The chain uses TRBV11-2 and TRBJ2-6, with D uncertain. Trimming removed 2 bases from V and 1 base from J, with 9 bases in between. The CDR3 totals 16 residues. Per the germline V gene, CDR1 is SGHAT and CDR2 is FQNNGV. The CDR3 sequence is CASSLLYGSGANVLTF. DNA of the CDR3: TGTGCCAGCAGCTTATTATACGGGTCTGGGGCCAACGTCCTGACTTTC.

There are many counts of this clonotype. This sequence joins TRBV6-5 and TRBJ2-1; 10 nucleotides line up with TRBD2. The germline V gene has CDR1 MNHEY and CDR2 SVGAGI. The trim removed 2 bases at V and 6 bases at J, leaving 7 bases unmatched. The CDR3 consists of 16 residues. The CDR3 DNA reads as TGTGCCAGCAGTTACCCTTCTAGCGGGGGTGGCAATGAGCAGTTCTTC. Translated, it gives CASSYPSSGGGNEQFF.

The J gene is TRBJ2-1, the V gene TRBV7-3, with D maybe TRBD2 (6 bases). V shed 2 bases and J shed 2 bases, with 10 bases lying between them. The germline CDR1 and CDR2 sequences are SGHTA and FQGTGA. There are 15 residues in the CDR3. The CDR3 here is CASSLGRGAYNEQFF. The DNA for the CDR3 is TGTGCCAGCAGCTTAGGGCGGGGTGCCTACAATGAGCAGTTCTTC.

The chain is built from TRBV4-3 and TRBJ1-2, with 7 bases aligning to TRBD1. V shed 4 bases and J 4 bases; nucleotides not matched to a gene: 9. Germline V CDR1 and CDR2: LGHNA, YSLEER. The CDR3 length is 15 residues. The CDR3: CASSPLRDSLYGYTF. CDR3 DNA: TGCGCCAGCAGCCCCCTCCGGGACAGTCTCTATGGCTACACCTTC.

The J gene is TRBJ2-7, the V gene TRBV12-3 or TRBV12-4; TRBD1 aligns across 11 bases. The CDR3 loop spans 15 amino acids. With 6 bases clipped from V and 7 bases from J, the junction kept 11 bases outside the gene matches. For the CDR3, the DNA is TGTGCCAGCAGCCCCTTGGGCGGGACAGGGGGAGAGCAGTACTTC. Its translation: CASSPLGGTGGEQYF.

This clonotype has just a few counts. The CDR3 DNA is TGTGCCAGCAGACGGCCTTCGCAGCATGAGCAGTTCTTC. This gives the protein CASRRPSQHEQFF. The chain links TRBV28 to TRBJ2-1; unclear D gene. The CDR3 has 13 residues. The ends were cut back, 6 bases at V and 8 bases at J, with 14 bases in the middle. The germline CDR1 and CDR2 sequences are MDHEN and SYDVKM.

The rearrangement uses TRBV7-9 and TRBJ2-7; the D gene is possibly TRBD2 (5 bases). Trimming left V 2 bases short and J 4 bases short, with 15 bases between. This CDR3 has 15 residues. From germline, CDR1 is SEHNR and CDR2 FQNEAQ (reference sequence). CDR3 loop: CASSLSGVIIYEQYF. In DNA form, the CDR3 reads TGTGCCAGCAGCTTAAGCGGCGTCATTATTTACGAGCAGTACTTC. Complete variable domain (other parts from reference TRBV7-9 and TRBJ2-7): DTGVSQNPRHKITKRGQNVTFRCDPISEHNRLYWYRQTLGQGPEFLTYFQNEAQLEKSRLLSDRFSAERPKGSFSTLEIQRTEQGDSAMYLCASSLSGVIIYEQYFGPGTRLTVT.

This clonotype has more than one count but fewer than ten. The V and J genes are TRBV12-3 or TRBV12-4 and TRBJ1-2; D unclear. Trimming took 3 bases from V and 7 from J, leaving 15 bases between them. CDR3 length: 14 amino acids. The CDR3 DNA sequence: TGTGCCAGCAGTTTGAATGTGAACACGGGTGGCTACACCTTC. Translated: CASSLNVNTGGYTF.

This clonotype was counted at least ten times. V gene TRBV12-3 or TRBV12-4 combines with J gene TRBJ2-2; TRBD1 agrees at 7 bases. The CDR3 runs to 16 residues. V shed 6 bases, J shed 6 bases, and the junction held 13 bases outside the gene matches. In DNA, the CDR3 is TGTGCCAGCAGCCCGATAGACAGGGTTTTAGCCGGGGAGCTGTTTTTT. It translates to CASSPIDRVLAGELFF.

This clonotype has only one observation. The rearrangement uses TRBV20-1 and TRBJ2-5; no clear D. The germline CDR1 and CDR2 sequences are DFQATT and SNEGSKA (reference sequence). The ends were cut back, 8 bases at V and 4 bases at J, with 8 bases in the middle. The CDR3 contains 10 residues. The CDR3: CSPIRETQYF. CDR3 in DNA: TGCAGTCCGATTCGAGAGACCCAGTACTTC.

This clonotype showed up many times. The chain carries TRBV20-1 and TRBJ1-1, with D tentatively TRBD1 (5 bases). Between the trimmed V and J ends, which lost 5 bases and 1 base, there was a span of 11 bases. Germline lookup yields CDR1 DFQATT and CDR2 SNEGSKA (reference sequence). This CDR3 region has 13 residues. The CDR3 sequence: CSAVKTGNTEAFF. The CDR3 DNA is TGCAGTGCTGTCAAAACAGGGAACACTGAAGCTTTCTTT.

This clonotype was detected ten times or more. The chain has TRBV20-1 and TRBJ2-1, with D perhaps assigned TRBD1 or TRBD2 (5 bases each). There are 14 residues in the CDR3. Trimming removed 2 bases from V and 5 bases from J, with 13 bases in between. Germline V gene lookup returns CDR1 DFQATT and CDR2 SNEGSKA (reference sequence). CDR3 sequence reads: CSARSGTVDNEQFF. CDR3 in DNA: TGCAGTGCTAGATCCGGGACGGTGGACAATGAGCAGTTCTTC.

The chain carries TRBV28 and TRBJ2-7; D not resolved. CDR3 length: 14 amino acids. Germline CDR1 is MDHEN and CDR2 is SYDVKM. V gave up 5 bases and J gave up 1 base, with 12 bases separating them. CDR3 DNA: TGTGCCAGCAGTGAGGTCCTCGAGTCCTACGAGCAGTACTTC. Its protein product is CASSEVLESYEQYF.

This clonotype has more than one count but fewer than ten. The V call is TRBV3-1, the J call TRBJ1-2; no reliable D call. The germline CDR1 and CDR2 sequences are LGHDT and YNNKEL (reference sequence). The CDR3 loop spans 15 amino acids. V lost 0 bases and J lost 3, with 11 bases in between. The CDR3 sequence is CASSQDGRVYYGYTF. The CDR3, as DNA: TGTGCCAGCAGCCAAGACGGAAGGGTCTACTATGGCTACACCTTC.

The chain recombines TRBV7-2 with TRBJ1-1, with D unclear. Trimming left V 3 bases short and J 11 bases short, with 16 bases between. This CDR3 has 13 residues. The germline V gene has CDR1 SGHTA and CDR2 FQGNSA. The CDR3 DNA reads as TGTGCCAGCAGCTTGGGTCGACATTATAGGGCTTTCTTT. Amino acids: CASSLGRHYRAFF.

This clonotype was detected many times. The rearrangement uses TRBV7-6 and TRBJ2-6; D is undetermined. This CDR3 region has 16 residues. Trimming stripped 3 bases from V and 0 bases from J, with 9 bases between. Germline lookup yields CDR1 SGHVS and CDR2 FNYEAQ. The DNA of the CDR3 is TGTGCCAGCAGCTTTGGCTCCGTCTCTGGGGCCAACGTCCTGACTTTC. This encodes CASSFGSVSGANVLTF.